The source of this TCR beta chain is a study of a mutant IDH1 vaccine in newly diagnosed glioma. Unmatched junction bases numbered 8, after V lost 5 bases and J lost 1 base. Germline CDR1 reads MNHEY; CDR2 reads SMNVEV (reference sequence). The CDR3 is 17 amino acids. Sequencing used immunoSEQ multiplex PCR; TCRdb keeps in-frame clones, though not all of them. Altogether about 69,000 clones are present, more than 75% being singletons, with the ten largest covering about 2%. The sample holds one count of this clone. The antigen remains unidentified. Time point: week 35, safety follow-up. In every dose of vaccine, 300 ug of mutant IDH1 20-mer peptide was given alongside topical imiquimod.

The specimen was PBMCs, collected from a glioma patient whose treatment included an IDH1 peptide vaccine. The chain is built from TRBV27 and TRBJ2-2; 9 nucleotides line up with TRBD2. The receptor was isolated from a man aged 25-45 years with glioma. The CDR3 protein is CASSPYLAGLNTGELFF. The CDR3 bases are TGTGCCAGCAGTCCTTACCTAGCGGGGCTGAACACCGGGGAGCTGTTTTTT.